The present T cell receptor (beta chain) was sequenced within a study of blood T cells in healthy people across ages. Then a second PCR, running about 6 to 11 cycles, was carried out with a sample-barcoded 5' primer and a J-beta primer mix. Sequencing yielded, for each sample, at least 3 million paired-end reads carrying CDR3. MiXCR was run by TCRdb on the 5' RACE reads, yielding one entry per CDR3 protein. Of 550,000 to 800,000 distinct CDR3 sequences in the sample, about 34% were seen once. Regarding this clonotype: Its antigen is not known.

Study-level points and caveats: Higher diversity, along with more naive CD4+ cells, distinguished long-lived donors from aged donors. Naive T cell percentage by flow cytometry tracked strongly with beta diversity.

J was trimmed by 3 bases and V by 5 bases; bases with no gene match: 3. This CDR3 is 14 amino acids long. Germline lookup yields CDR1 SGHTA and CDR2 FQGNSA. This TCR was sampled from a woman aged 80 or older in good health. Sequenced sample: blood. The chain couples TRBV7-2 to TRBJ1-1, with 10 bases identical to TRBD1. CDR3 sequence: CASSRQGAHTEAFF. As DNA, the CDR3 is TGTGCCAGCAGCCGACAGGGGGCACACACTGAAGCTTTCTTT.